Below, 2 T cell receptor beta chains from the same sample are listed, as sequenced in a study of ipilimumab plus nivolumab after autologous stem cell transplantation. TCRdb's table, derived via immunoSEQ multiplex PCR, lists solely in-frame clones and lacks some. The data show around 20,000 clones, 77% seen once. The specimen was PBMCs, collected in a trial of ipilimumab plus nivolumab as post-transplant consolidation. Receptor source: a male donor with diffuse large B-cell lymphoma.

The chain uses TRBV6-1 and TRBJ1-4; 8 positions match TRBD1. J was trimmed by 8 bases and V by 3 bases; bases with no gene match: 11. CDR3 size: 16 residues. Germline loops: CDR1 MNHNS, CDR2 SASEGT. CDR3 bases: TGTGCCAGCAGTGACCAAAAACAGGGGGGGAGCGAAAAACTGTTTTTT. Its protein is CASSDQKQGGSEKLFF.

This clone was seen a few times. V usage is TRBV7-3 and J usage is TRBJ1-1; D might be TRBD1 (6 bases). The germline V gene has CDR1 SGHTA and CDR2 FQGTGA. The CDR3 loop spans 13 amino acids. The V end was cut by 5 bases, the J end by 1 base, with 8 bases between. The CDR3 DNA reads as TGTGCCAGCAGCCCGGGACAGAACACTGAAGCTTTCTTT. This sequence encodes CASSPGQNTEAFF.